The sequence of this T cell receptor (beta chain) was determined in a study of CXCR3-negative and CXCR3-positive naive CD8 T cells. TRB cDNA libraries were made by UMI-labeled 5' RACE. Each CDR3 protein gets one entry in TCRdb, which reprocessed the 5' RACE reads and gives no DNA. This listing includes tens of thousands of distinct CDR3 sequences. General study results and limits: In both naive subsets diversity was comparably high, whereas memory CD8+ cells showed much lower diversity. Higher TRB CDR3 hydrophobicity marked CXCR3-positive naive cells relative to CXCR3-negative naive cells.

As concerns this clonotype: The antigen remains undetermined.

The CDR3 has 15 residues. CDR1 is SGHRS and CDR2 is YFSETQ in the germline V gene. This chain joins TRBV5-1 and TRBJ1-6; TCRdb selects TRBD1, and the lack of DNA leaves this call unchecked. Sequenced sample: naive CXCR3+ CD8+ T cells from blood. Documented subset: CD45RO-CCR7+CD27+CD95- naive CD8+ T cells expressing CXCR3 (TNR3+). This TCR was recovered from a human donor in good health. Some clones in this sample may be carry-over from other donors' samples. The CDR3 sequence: CASSLTGTENSPLHF.